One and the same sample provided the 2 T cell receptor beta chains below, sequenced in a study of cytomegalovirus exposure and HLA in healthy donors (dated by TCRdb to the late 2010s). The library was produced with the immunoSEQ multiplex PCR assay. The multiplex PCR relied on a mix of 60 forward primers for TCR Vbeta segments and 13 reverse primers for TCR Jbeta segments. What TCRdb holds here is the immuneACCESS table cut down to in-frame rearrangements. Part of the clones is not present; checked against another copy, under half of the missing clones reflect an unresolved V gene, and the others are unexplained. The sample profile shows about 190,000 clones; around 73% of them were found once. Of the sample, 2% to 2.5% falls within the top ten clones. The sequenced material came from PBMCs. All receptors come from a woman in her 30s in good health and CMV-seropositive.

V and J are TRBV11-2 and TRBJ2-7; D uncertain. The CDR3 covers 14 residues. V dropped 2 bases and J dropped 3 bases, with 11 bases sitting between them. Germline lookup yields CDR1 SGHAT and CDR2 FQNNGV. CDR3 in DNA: TGTGCCAGCAGCTTATACTCGAAGCACTACGAGCAGTACTTC. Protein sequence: CASSLYSKHYEQYF. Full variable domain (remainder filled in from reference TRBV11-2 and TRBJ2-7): EAGVAQSPRYKIIEKRQSVAFWCNPISGHATLYWYQQILGQGPKLLIQFQNNGVVDDSQLPKDRFSAERLKGVDSTLKIQPAKLEDSAVYLCASSLYSKHYEQYFGPGTRLTVT.

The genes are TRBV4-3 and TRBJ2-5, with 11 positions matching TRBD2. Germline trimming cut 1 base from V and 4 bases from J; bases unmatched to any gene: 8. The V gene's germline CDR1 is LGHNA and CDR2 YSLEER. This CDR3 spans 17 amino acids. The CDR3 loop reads CASSQGETTSGIETQYF. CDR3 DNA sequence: TGCGCCAGCAGCCAAGGGGAGACGACTAGCGGGATAGAGACCCAGTACTTC.